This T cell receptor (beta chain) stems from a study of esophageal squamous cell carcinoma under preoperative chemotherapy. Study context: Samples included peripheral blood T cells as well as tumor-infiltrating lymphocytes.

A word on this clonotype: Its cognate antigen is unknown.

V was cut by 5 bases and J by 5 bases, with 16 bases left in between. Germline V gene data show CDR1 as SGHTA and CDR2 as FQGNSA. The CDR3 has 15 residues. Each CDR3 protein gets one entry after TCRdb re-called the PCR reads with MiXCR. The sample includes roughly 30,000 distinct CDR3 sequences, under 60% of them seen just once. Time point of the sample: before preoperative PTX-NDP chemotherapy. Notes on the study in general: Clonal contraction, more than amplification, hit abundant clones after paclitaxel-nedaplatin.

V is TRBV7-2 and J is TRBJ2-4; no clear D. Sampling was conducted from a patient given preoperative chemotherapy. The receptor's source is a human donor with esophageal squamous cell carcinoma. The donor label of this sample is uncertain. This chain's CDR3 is CASSLLGPAQNIQYF. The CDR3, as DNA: TGTGCCAGCAGCCTACTCGGCCCTGCCCAAAACATTCAGTACTTC.